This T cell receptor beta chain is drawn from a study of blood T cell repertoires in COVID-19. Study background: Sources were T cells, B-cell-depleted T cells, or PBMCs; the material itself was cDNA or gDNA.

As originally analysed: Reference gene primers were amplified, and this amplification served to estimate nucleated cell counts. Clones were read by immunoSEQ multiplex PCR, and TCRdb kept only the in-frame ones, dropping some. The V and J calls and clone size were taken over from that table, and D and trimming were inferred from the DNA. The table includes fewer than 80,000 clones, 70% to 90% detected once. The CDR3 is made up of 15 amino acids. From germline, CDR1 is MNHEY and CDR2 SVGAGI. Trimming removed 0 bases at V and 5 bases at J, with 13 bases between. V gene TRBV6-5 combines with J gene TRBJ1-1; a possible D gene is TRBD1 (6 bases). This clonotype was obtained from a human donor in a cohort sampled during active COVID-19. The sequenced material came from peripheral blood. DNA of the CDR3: TGTGCCAGCAGTTACTCAGCAGGGAGGGGGACTGAAGCTTTCTTT. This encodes CASSYSAGRGTEAFF.